The clone carrying this T cell receptor beta chain was observed a handful of times. Its target is not known. The CDR3 is 16 amino acids. From germline, CDR1 is KGHSH and CDR2 LQKENI. V shed 2 bases, J shed 4 bases, and the junction held 7 bases outside the gene matches. This specimen belongs to a study of T-cell reconstitution after alpha-beta-depleted transplantation in children. Whole-study results and caveats: Surviving recipient T cells and thymic progenitors accounted for the high day-60 TCRbeta diversity observed in some patients. When one year had passed after transplant, most T-cell counts and diversity came from newly produced T cells. Reports say that about two months after transplant, the alpha-beta T cells came out of several hundred graft clones that had expanded.

TCRbeta library construction was performed incorporating unique molecular identifiers. Each CDR3 protein gets one entry after TCRdb re-called the PCR reads with MiXCR. Of about 900,000 distinct CDR3 sequences in the sample, around 30% were seen once. The source material was PBMCs, mostly from graft donor cells, sampled 360 days after TCRalphabeta/CD19-depleted stem cell transplant. The clonotype originates from a boy less than two years old who had a stem cell transplant for SCID, so the T cells may come from the graft donor. V gene TRBV18 combines with J gene TRBJ2-1; 8 bases fit TRBD1. Here the CDR3 reads CASSPYDRGSYNEQFF. For the CDR3, the DNA is TGTGCCAGCTCACCATACGACAGGGGTTCTTACAATGAGCAGTTCTTC.